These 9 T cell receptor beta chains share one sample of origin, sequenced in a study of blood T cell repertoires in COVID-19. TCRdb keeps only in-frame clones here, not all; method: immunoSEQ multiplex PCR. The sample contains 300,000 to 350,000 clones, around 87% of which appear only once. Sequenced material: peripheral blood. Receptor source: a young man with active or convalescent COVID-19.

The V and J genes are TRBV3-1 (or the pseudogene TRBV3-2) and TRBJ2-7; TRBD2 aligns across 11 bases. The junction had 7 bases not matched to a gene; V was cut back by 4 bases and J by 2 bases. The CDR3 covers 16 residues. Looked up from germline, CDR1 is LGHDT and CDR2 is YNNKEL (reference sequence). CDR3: CASSRQRLAGTYEQYF. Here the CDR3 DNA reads TGTGCCAGCAGCCGACAAAGACTAGCGGGGACCTACGAGCAGTACTTC.

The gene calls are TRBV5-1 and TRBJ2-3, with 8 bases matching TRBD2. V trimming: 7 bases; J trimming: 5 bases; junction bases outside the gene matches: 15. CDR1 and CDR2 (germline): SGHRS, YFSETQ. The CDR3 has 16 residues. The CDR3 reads CASDAWGLVGEDTQYF. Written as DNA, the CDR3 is TGCGCCAGCGACGCTTGGGGACTAGTCGGTGAAGATACGCAGTATTTT. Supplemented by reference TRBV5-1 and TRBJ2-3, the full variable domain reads KAGVTQTPRYLIKTRGQQVTLSCSPISGHRSVSWYQQTPGQGLQFLFEYFSETQRNKGNFPGRFSGRQFSNSRSEMNVSTLELGDSALYLCASDAWGLVGEDTQYFGPGTRLTVL.

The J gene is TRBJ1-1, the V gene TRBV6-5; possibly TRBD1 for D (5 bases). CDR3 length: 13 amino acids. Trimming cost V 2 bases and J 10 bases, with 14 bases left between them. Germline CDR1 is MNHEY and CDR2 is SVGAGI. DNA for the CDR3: TGTGCCAGCAGTTACATGGGCAGGGAGGGAGCTTTCTTT. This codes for CASSYMGREGAFF.

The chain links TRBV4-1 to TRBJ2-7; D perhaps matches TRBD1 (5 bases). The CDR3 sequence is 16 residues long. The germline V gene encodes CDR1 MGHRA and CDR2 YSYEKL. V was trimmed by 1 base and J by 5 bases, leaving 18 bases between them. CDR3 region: CASSQGGAGKFHEQYF. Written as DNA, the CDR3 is TGCGCCAGCAGCCAAGGTGGGGCAGGGAAGTTTCACGAGCAGTACTTC.

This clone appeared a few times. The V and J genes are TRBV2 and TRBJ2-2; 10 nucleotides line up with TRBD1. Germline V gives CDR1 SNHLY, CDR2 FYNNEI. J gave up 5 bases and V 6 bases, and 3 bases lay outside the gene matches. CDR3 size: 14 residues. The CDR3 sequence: CASSVGQGTGELFF. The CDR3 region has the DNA TGTGCCAGCAGCGTGGGACAGGGGACCGGGGAGCTGTTTTTT.

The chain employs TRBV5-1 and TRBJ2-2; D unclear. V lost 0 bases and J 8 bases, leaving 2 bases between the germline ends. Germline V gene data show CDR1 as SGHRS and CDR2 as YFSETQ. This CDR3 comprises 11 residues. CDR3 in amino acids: CASSLAGELFF. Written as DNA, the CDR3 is TGCGCCAGCAGCTTGGCAGGGGAGCTGTTTTTT.

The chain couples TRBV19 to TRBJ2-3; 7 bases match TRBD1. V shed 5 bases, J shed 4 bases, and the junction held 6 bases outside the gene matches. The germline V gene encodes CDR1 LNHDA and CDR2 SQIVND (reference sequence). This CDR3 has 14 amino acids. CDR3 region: CASSVWDSPDTQYF. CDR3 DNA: TGTGCCAGTAGTGTCTGGGACAGCCCAGATACGCAGTATTTT.

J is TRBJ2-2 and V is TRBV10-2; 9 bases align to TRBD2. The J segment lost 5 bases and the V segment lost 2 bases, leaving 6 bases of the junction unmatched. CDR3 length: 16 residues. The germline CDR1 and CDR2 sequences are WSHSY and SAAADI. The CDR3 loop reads CASSERSGRKTGELFF. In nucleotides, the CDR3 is TGCGCCAGCAGTGAGCGTAGCGGGAGAAAAACCGGGGAGCTGTTTTTT.

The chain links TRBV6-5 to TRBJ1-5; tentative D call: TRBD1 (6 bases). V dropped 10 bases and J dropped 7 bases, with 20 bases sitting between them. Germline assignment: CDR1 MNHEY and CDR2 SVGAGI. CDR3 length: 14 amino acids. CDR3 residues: CATKQGAVGQPQHF. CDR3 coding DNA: TGTGCCACAAAACAGGGTGCGGTGGGACAGCCCCAGCATTTT.